These 13 T cell receptor beta chains share one sample of origin, sequenced in a study of shared clonotypes between healthy human individuals. Sequenced by immunoSEQ multiplex PCR; TCRdb stores in-frame clones only, minus some. This sample has over 1.4 million clones, with 96% found just once. Sequenced sample: naive CD4+ T cells sorted from blood. Described subset: CD45RA+ positively selected. These receptors were taken from a man aged 30-40 years in good health.

The gene calls are TRBV5-4 and TRBJ2-2, with 10 positions matching TRBD1. The V gene end was trimmed by 5 bases and the J gene end by 6 bases; junction bases not matched to a gene: 7. This CDR3 spans 15 amino acids. Germline V gene lookup returns CDR1 SGHNT and CDR2 YYREEE (reference sequence). Here the CDR3 reads CASRSRQGASGELFF. Written as DNA, the CDR3 is TGTGCCAGCAGATCAAGACAGGGGGCGTCCGGGGAGCTGTTTTTT.

This chain joins TRBV14 and TRBJ2-1; maybe TRBD2 (6 bases). Per germline, CDR1 SGHDN and CDR2 FVKESK. The CDR3 consists of 19 residues. Trimming cost V 0 bases and J 0 bases, with 18 bases left between them. Written as DNA, the CDR3 is TGTGCCAGCAGCCAAGAGAATCGGTCCAGACTAGTCTCCTACAATGAGCAGTTCTTC. It encodes CASSQENRSRLVSYNEQFF.

The chain's CDR3 is CASSEDRPSGNEQFF. CDR3 coding DNA: TGTGCCAGCAGTGAGGACAGGCCCTCGGGGAATGAGCAGTTCTTC. The chain recombines TRBV25-1 with TRBJ2-1; 7 positions match TRBD1. V lost 3 bases, J lost 7 bases, and 9 bases stayed unmatched. From germline, CDR1 is MGHDK and CDR2 SYGVNS. The CDR3 totals 15 residues.

This clone was seen once. Written as DNA, the CDR3 is TGCGCCAGCCATCCAAGCCGGACAGAGGACGGGGAGCTGTTTTTT. Its protein is CASHPSRTEDGELFF. The chain employs TRBV5-1 and TRBJ2-2; weak D call: TRBD1 (6 bases). V lost 7 bases to trimming and J lost 7 bases, with 20 bases between them. In germline, CDR1 is SGHRS, CDR2 YFSETQ. The CDR3 extends over 15 amino acids.

The table lists this clone with a count of one. This chain uses TRBV5-4 with TRBJ2-3; D perhaps matches TRBD1 (6 bases). CDR3 length: 15 amino acids. V lost 3 bases, J lost 2 bases, and 13 bases lay in between. Germline V gene sequence: CDR1 SGHNT, CDR2 YYREEE (reference sequence). The CDR3 sequence: CASSSDRTNTDTQYF. CDR3 nucleotides: TGTGCCAGCAGCTCAGACAGGACGAACACAGATACGCAGTATTTT.

The rearrangement uses TRBV5-6 and TRBJ2-1, with D unclear. Looked up from germline, CDR1 is SGHDT and CDR2 is YYEEEE. V was clipped by 4 bases and J by 0 bases, with 8 bases between them. The CDR3 totals 14 residues. For the CDR3, the DNA is TGTGCCAGCAGCACTACCCGCTCCTACAATGAGCAGTTCTTC. Protein product: CASSTTRSYNEQFF.

The rearrangement uses TRBV18 and TRBJ2-3, with D unresolved. Germline V gene lookup returns CDR1 KGHSH and CDR2 LQKENI. The germline V and J ends were trimmed by 3 bases and 4 bases, with 17 bases remaining between them. The CDR3 consists of 16 residues. In DNA, the CDR3 is TGTGCCAGCTCACCTAGGACGCTAGGTTTCGCAGATACGCAGTATTTT. Protein: CASSPRTLGFADTQYF. The variable domain in full, with the rest retrieved from reference TRBV18 and TRBJ2-3, is NAGVMQNPRHLVRRRGQEARLRCSPMKGHSHVYWYRQLPEEGLKFMVYLQKENIIDESGMPKERFSAEFPKEGPSILRIQQVVRGDSAAYFCASSPRTLGFADTQYFGPGTRLTVL.

The V gene is TRBV11-2, the J gene TRBJ2-3, with 8 nucleotides matching TRBD1. The CDR3 is made up of 16 amino acids. V shed 6 bases, J shed 2 bases, and the junction held 10 bases outside the gene matches. Per germline, CDR1 SGHAT and CDR2 FQNNGV. CDR3 coding DNA: TGTGCCAGCAGACGGACAGGGACGTGGAACACAGATACGCAGTATTTT. Protein sequence: CASRRTGTWNTDTQYF. Looking up the rest from reference TRBV11-2 and TRBJ2-3 gives the full variable domain: EAGVAQSPRYKIIEKRQSVAFWCNPISGHATLYWYQQILGQGPKLLIQFQNNGVVDDSQLPKDRFSAERLKGVDSTLKIQPAKLEDSAVYLCASRRTGTWNTDTQYFGPGTRLTVL.

The gene calls are TRBV28 and TRBJ2-1; 11 bases map to TRBD2. The trim removed 4 bases at V and 4 bases at J, leaving 6 bases unmatched. Germline CDR1 and CDR2: MDHEN and SYDVKM. This CDR3 has 16 amino acids. CDR3 amino acids: CASSSPTSGSYNEQFF. DNA for the CDR3: TGTGCCAGCAGTTCACCAACTAGCGGGAGTTACAATGAGCAGTTCTTC.

Remarks on this clone: Other DNA sequences from this sample encode an identical CDR3 as well. The V gene is TRBV20-1, the J gene TRBJ1-1; D is unclear. Germline CDR1 is DFQATT and CDR2 is SNEGSKA (reference sequence). V dropped 6 bases and J dropped 1 base, with 3 bases sitting between them. The CDR3 length is 10 residues. Written as DNA, the CDR3 is TGCAGTGCAAGGAACACTGAAGCTTTCTTT. Its translation is CSARNTEAFF.

The J gene is TRBJ2-6, the V gene TRBV7-2, with TRBD1 matching 7 bases. Germline CDR1 is SGHTA and CDR2 is FQGNSA. The CDR3 length is 16 residues. The ends lost 4 bases at V and 2 bases at J; junction bases unmatched: 5. This CDR3 is CASSSETGPGANVLTF. In DNA form, the CDR3 reads TGTGCCAGCAGCTCAGAGACAGGGCCTGGGGCCAACGTCCTGACTTTC.

The chain employs TRBV6-5 and TRBJ2-3; no clear D. The CDR3 is 15 amino acids. Germline V gene sequence: CDR1 MNHEY, CDR2 SVGAGI. V was clipped by 2 bases and J by 0 bases, with 9 bases between them. The CDR3 sequence: CASSYPWSSTDTQYF. CDR3 in DNA: TGTGCCAGCAGTTACCCCTGGTCCAGCACAGATACGCAGTATTTT.

The gene calls are TRBV18 and TRBJ1-4; TRBD1 might be the D (5 bases). Trimming shortened V by 5 bases and J by 3 bases, and 10 bases separated the two germline ends. Germline CDR1 and CDR2: KGHSH and LQKENI. The CDR3 is 14 residues long. The chain's CDR3 is CASSTGGANEKLFF. DNA for the CDR3: TGTGCCAGCTCAACGGGGGGAGCTAATGAAAAACTGTTTTTT.